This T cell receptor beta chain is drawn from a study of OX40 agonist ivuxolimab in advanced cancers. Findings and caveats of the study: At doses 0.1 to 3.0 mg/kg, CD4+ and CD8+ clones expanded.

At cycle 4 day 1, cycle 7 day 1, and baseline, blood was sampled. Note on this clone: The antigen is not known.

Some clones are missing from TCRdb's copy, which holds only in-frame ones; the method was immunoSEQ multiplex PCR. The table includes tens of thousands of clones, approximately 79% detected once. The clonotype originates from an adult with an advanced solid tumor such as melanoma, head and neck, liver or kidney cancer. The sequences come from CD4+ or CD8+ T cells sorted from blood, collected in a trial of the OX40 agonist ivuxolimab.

The CDR3 sequence: CASSKGTSGRAVTDTQYF. CDR3 bases: TGTGCCAGCAGCAAAGGGACTAGCGGGAGGGCCGTCACAGATACGCAGTATTTT. The gene calls are TRBV21-1 and TRBJ2-3; TRBD2 reflects the table's D call only, with no check against the DNA. TRBV21-1 is a pseudogene segment. The CDR3 totals 18 residues.